This is a list of T cell receptor beta chains from one sample in a study of T cells in pancreatic ductal adenocarcinoma. Here immunoSEQ multiplex PCR was the method, and the copy in TCRdb shows in-frame clones only, minus some. The data hold over 100,000 clones, with over 90% observed a single time. Sequencing was carried out using PBMCs. These receptors came from a human donor with pancreatic ductal adenocarcinoma. The CDR3 runs from the conserved cysteine through the conserved F or W. The D gene is left open where the match is weak.

d_call	v_call	j_call	cdr3_nt	cdr3_aa
NA	TRBV2	TRBJ1-1	TGTGCCAGCACCCTAGACAGGTCTAGTGAAGCTTTCTTT	CASTLDRSSEAFF
TRBD2	TRBV6-5	TRBJ2-7	TGTGCCAGCAGGGCACTAGCGGGGGCGTACGAGCAGTACTTC	CASRALAGAYEQYF
NA	TRBV6-5	TRBJ1-5	TGTGCCAGCAGTTACCATAGCAATCAGCCCCAGCATTTT	CASSYHSNQPQHF
NA	TRBV6-5	TRBJ1-4	TGTGCCAGCGGAATGACGCGAGGAGAAAAACTGTTTTTT	CASGMTRGEKLFF
NA	TRBV7-2	TRBJ2-5	TGTGCCAGCAGCTTAGTTGCGGGACTCCAAGAGACCCAGTACTTC	CASSLVAGLQETQYF
NA	TRBV28	TRBJ1-5	TGTGCCAGCAGTTTTCGTATCAGGGATCCGACCCAGCATTTT	CASSFRIRDPTQHF
TRBD2	TRBV7-2	TRBJ2-3	TGTGCCAGCAGCTTAGGCGGGAGGGAGTCAGATACGCAGTATTTT	CASSLGGRESDTQYF
NA	TRBV21-1	TRBJ2-5	TGTGCCAGCAGCAAAGACACACCCCTAGCGGGAGAGTACTTC	CASSKDTPLAGEYF
TRBD1	TRBV6-6	TRBJ2-4	TGTGCCAGCAGGCGACAGGGGTGGGACATTCAGTACTTC	CASRRQGWDIQYF
NA	TRBV28	TRBJ1-5	TGTGCCAGCAGTTTTGGTTGGACTAGAGGTATAGGCAATCAGCCCCAGCATTTT	CASSFGWTRGIGNQPQHF